These 4 T cell receptor beta chains originate from one sample sequenced in a study of kidney transplant recipient with SARS-CoV-2 infection. MiXCR, applied by TCRdb to the reads, yields one record per CDR3 protein. Of 200,000 to 300,000 distinct CDR3 sequences in the sample, under 30% are singletons; the top ten hold roughly 7%. This material consisted of a blood sample, taken at baseline and between days 110 and 120 from a kidney transplant recipient. The receptors here all came from a male patient aged 25-45 years who had COVID-19 and was a kidney transplant recipient. Some T cells may have come from the graft donor.

This clonotype has ten or more counts. The chain couples TRBV2 to TRBJ1-4, with 11 bases that match TRBD1. V was clipped by 6 bases and J by 8 bases; unmatched bases: 2. Germline CDR1 is SNHLY and CDR2 is FYNNEI. The CDR3 has 13 amino acids. CDR3 sequence: CASRGQGEEKLFF. As DNA, the CDR3 is TGTGCCAGCAGGGGACAGGGGGAGGAAAAACTGTTTTTT.

The table lists this clonotype with many counts. The V and J genes are TRBV5-6 and TRBJ2-7; D is possibly TRBD1 or TRBD2 (5 bases each). CDR1 SGHDT and CDR2 YYEEEE come from the germline V gene. The germline V and J ends were trimmed by 6 bases and 0 bases, with 16 bases remaining between them. The CDR3 contains 15 residues. CDR3 protein: CASNPAGTNSYEQYF. The CDR3, as DNA: TGTGCCAGCAACCCAGCCGGGACGAACTCCTACGAGCAGTACTTC.

This clonotype was seen a few times. The chain employs TRBV5-6 and TRBJ2-5; TRBD2 matches 9 bases. The CDR3 consists of 16 residues. The V segment lost 0 bases and the J segment 4 bases; nucleotides outside the gene matches: 7. Germline assignment: CDR1 SGHDT and CDR2 YYEEEE. CDR3: CASSLASGGGAETQYF. CDR3 in DNA: TGTGCCAGCAGCTTGGCATCTGGCGGGGGGGCAGAGACCCAGTACTTC.

The V and J genes are TRBV5-3 and TRBJ1-2; unclear D gene. TRBV5-3 is an ORF, and what it does is uncertain. The ends were cut back, 7 bases at V and 4 bases at J, with 23 bases in the middle. The CDR3 runs to 16 residues. DNA for the CDR3: TGTGCCAGACCCGGACCAGCGGTGAGAAAGACCTATGGCTACACCTTC. Translating gives CARPGPAVRKTYGYTF.